These 16 T cell receptor beta chains originate from one sample sequenced in a study of cytomegalovirus exposure and HLA in healthy donors. The study ran its PCR with 60 Vbeta and 13 Jbeta primers. The assay was immunoSEQ multiplex PCR, and TCRdb's table has in-frame clones only and misses some. Here the sample spans 150,000 to 200,000 clones, 75% to 85% being singletons. The sequenced material came from PBMCs. The receptor source for this set is a man aged 30 to 45 in good health and CMV-seronegative.

The chain recombines TRBV9 with TRBJ1-2, with D possibly matching TRBD1 (5 bases). V lost 0 bases and J 8 bases, leaving 14 bases between the germline ends. The CDR3 spans 14 residues. CDR1 is SGDLS, CDR2 YYNGEE, per germline. DNA of the CDR3: TGTGCCAGCAGCGTAGCTACGGACACTGGCGGCTACACCTTC. It encodes CASSVATDTGGYTF.

This clone was recorded only once. This CDR3 reads CASSLFNLGTVRSTDTQYF. The CDR3 DNA follows: TGTGCCAGCAGTTTATTTAATTTAGGTACAGTTAGAAGCACAGATACGCAGTATTTT. This chain uses TRBV27 with TRBJ2-3; D remains ambiguous. Germline CDR1 is MNHEY and CDR2 is SMNVEV (reference sequence). V lost 1 base and J 0 bases, leaving 20 bases between the germline ends. The CDR3 consists of 19 residues.

This sequence joins TRBV10-3 and TRBJ1-6, with a weak D call TRBD1 (6 bases). The CDR3 is made up of 15 amino acids. CDR1 ENHRY and CDR2 SYGVKD come from the germline V gene. The V gene lost 2 bases and the J gene lost 7 bases, with 12 bases spanning the gap. CDR3 nucleotide sequence: TGTGCCATCAGTGAGGGAGACAGGAGCAATTCACCCCTCCACTTT. It translates to CAISEGDRSNSPLHF.

V and J are TRBV7-2 and TRBJ2-5; 9 bases agree with TRBD1. Trimming removed 0 bases from V and 5 bases from J; junction bases left unmatched: 4. This CDR3 spans 15 amino acids. The germline V gene encodes CDR1 SGHTA and CDR2 FQGNSA. The DNA for the CDR3 is TGTGCCAGCAGCTTAGCGGGACAGGGAGTGGAGACCCAGTACTTC. As protein: CASSLAGQGVETQYF.

V gene TRBV4-1 combines with J gene TRBJ1-1; D is undetermined. The V and J ends lost 5 bases and 1 base respectively, with 23 bases between them. The germline gives CDR1 MGHRA, CDR2 YSYEKL. The CDR3 length is 18 residues. This chain's CDR3 is CASSKGAREVLRNTEAFF. CDR3 bases: TGCGCCAGCAGCAAAGGCGCCCGGGAGGTACTTCGGAACACTGAAGCTTTCTTT.

This clone was seen more than once but under ten times. This chain joins TRBV10-1 and TRBJ2-3; 14 positions agree with TRBD2. CDR1 and CDR2 (germline): WNHNN, SYGVQD (reference sequence). This CDR3 has 16 residues. Trimming removed 6 bases from V and 4 bases from J; junction bases left unmatched: 6. The DNA of the CDR3 is TGCGCCAGCAGCGGGACTAGCGGGAGTCAGGCAGATACGCAGTATTTT. As protein: CASSGTSGSQADTQYF.

CDR3 sequence reads: CASSLPQGSRRTGELFF. CDR3 bases: TGTGCCAGCAGCCTCCCCCAGGGCAGCCGTAGGACCGGGGAGCTGTTTTTT. The chain carries TRBV7-2 and TRBJ2-2, with D tentatively TRBD1 (5 bases). V lost 5 bases and J lost 5, with 21 bases in between. The germline V gene encodes CDR1 SGHTA and CDR2 FQGNSA. The CDR3 is 17 residues long.

This clone occurred a few times. The chain combines TRBV6-5 with TRBJ2-2; the match to TRBD1 covers 8 bases. V was clipped by 7 bases and J by 5 bases; unmatched bases: 6. This CDR3 spans 14 amino acids. Germline V lookup: CDR1 MNHEY, CDR2 SVGAGI. The CDR3: CASTLTGATGELFF. In nucleotides, the CDR3 is TGTGCCAGCACCCTGACAGGGGCAACCGGGGAGCTGTTTTTT.

The chain links TRBV7-9 to TRBJ2-1, with 11 bases fitting TRBD2. This CDR3 spans 17 amino acids. Losses at the gene ends were 3 bases for V and 8 bases for J; bases not matched to a gene: 12. From germline, CDR1 is SEHNR and CDR2 FQNEAQ (reference sequence). The CDR3 nucleotides read TGTGCCAGCAGCTTCACCTTAGCGGGGGGGCGGATCGATGAGCAGTTCTTC. This sequence encodes CASSFTLAGGRIDEQFF.

The chain links TRBV10-1 to TRBJ2-3; 7 positions agree with TRBD2. Germline assignment: CDR1 WNHNN and CDR2 SYGVQD (reference sequence). This CDR3 spans 15 amino acids. V lost 2 bases to trimming and J lost 1 base; unmatched junction nucleotides: 3. CDR3 DNA: TGCGCCAGCAGTGAGAGGGCGGGAGGCACAGATACGCAGTATTTT. This codes for CASSERAGGTDTQYF.

The CDR3 region is CASSINTGSARNYGYTF. In nucleotides, the CDR3 is TGTGCCAGTAGTATCAACACCGGGTCCGCGAGGAACTATGGCTACACCTTC. The chain is built from TRBV19 and TRBJ1-2; D unresolved. The CDR3 covers 17 residues. Trimming took off 3 bases at V and 2 bases at J, with 19 bases between the two ends. Germline V gene data show CDR1 as LNHDA and CDR2 as SQIVND (reference sequence).

Comments on this clone: The junction does not match germline at one end; this may be a read error. This rearrangement joins TRBV29-1 to TRBJ2-7, with D possibly matching TRBD1 (7 bases). The CDR3 contains 12 residues. Germline CDR1 SQVTM, CDR2 ANQGSEA. CDR3 nucleotide sequence: TGCAGCTTTACCGGGACAGAAGGGGGGCATCACTTC. Amino acids: CSFTGTEGGHHF.

The J gene is TRBJ2-3, the V gene TRBV7-2, with TRBD2 matching 8 bases. Germline loops: CDR1 SGHTA, CDR2 FQGNSA. Trimming took 3 bases from V and 9 from J; bases not matched to a gene: 11. There are 15 residues in the CDR3. CDR3: CASSFNPLRGETQYF. CDR3 sequence (DNA): TGTGCCAGCAGCTTCAACCCTCTGCGGGGGGAAACGCAGTATTTT.

The chain employs TRBV6-4 and TRBJ2-7; possible D gene TRBD2, 6 bases. The CDR3 covers 14 residues. Germline lookup yields CDR1 MRHNA and CDR2 SNTAGT. V was shortened by 7 bases and J by 0 bases, with 13 bases between the two germline ends. The CDR3 bases are TGTGCCAGCAATCTGCGGGACTCCTCCTACGAGCAGTACTTC. Protein sequence: CASNLRDSSYEQYF.

The chain links TRBV7-9 to TRBJ2-5; perhaps TRBD2 as D (5 bases). The V and J ends lost 8 bases and 0 bases respectively, with 10 bases between them. This CDR3 has 13 amino acids. Germline V gives CDR1 SEHNR, CDR2 FQNEAQ (reference sequence). CDR3 protein: CASGWEYQETQYF. The CDR3 DNA reads as TGTGCCAGCGGTTGGGAGTACCAAGAGACCCAGTACTTC.

The chain recombines TRBV19 with TRBJ2-7; 7 bases line up with TRBD1. From germline, CDR1 is LNHDA and CDR2 SQIVND (reference sequence). V was pared by 5 bases and J by 2 bases, with 6 bases of the junction left unmatched. The CDR3 totals 14 residues. CDR3 in amino acids: CASSLGTATYEQYF. CDR3 nucleotides: TGTGCCAGTAGTTTAGGGACAGCCACCTACGAGCAGTACTTC.